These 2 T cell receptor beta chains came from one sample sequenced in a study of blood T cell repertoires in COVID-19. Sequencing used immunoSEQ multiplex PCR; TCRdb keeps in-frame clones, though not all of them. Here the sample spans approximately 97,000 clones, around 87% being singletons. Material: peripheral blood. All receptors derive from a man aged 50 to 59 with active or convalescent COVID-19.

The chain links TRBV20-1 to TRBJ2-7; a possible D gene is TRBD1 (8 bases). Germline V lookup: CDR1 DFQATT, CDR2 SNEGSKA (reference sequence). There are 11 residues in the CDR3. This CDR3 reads CSLDREGEQYF. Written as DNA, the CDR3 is TGCAGCCTGGACAGGGAGGGGGAGCAGTACTTC.

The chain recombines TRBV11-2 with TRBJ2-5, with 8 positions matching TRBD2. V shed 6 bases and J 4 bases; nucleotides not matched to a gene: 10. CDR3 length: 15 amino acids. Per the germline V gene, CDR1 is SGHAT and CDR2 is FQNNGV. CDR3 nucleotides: TGTGCCAGCAGACGCCGGGGGGGCGAAGGAGAGACCCAGTACTTC. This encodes CASRRRGGEGETQYF.